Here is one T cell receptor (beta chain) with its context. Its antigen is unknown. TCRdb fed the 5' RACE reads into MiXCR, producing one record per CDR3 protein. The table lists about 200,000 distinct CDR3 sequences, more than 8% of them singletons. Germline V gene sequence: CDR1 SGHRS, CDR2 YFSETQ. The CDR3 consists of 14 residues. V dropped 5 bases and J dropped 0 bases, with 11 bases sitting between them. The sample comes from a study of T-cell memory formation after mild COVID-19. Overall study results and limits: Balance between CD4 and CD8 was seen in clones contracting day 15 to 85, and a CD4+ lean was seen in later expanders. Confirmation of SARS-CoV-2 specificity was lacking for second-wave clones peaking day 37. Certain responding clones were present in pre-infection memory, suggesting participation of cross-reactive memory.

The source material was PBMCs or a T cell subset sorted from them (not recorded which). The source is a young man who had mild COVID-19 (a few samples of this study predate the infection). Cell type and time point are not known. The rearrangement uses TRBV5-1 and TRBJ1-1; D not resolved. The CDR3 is CASSADGLNTEAFF. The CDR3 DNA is TGCGCCAGCAGTGCTGACGGGTTGAACACTGAAGCTTTCTTT.